This T cell receptor (beta chain) was sequenced during a study of shared clonotypes between healthy human individuals. Notes on this clone: The antigen is unknown.

Study-level findings and limits: Depth of sequencing was expected to influence donor clonotype sharing. The small donor group covered limited genetic and exposure diversity. Across a few donors, naive CD4 shared around 5.4%, naive CD8 more than 3%, memory CD4 2.3%, memory CD8 about 0.38%.

Investigators spread the genomic DNA of each subset evenly over several immunoSEQ plates. Clones were read by immunoSEQ multiplex PCR, and TCRdb kept only the in-frame ones, dropping some. The sample lists about 1 million clones; about 80% were seen once. CDR1 is SGHRS, CDR2 YFSETQ, per germline. The CDR3 sequence is 13 residues long. Trimming removed 2 bases at V and 6 bases at J, with 12 bases between. The sample comprised memory CD4+ T cells sorted from blood. Subset noted: CD45RA-negative fraction. The origin of this receptor is a man aged 18 to 29 in good health. The chain employs TRBV5-1 and TRBJ2-7, with no clear D. The DNA of the CDR3 is TGCGCCAGCAGCTTTTTTGAACGTGGCGAGCAGTACTTC. It encodes CASSFFERGEQYF.